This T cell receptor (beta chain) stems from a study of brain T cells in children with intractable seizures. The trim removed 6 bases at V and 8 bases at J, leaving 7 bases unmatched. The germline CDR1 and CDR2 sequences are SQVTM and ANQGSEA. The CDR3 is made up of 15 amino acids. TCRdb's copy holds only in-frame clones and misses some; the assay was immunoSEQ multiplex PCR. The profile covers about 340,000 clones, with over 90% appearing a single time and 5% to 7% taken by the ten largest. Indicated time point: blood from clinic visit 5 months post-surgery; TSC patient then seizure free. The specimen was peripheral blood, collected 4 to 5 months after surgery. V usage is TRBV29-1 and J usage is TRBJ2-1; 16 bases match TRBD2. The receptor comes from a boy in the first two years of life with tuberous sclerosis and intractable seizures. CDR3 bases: TGCAGCGTCTATGGGACTAGCGGGAGGGGCGATGAGCAGTTCTTC. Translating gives CSVYGTSGRGDEQFF.